This T cell receptor (beta chain) was observed in a study of blood T cell repertoires in COVID-19. About the study: Donors in the United States, Italy and Spain gave samples during acute or convalescent COVID-19. PBMCs, B-cell-depleted T cells, or T cells were the source of the cDNA or gDNA that made up the material.

Per the authors' pipeline: Nucleated cell number was recorded as an estimate derived from reference gene primer amplification. Sequencing was performed with immunoSEQ multiplex PCR; in TCRdb, only in-frame clones are kept and a portion is missing. V, J and clone size are those of that table, while D and trimming were read from the DNA. Altogether about 100,000 clones are present, about 90% being singletons, with the ten largest covering roughly 21%. This clone showed up just a few times. Germline lookup yields CDR1 MGHRA and CDR2 YSYEKL. The V gene lost 10 bases and the J gene lost 3 bases, with 9 bases spanning the gap. The CDR3 totals 12 residues.

The receptor was derived from a human donor in a cohort sampled during active COVID-19. The sequencing input was peripheral blood. The J gene is TRBJ2-2, the V gene TRBV4-1; TRBD2 might be the D (6 bases). CDR3 sequence reads: CATGGYTGELFF. CDR3 coding DNA: TGCGCCACCGGAGGGTACACCGGGGAGCTGTTTTTT.